The 22 T cell receptor beta chains reported below all come from one sample, sequenced in a study of a mutant IDH1 vaccine in newly diagnosed glioma. Their cognate antigens are unknown. TCRdb's copy holds only in-frame clones and misses some; the assay was immunoSEQ multiplex PCR. The repertoire has roughly 69,000 clones, approximately 86% of them found once; the top ten carry about 2%. Documented time point: week 35, safety follow-up. Doses comprised 300 ug of mutant IDH1 20-mer peptide each, plus topical imiquimod. This material consisted of PBMCs, taken from a glioma patient whose treatment included an IDH1 peptide vaccine. These TCRs come from a man younger than 40 with glioma.

The genes are TRBV6-6 and TRBJ2-7; D possibly corresponds to TRBD2 (6 bases). Germline V CDR1 and CDR2: MNHNY, SVGAGI (reference sequence). CDR3 length: 15 amino acids. With 4 bases removed from V and 6 bases from J, the gap between germline ends came to 19 bases. The CDR3 region is CASSWDFWDSGEQYF. CDR3 in DNA: TGTGCCAGCAGTTGGGACTTCTGGGATTCGGGCGAGCAGTACTTC.

This chain uses TRBV28 with TRBJ2-7, with D hard to call. The germline CDR1 and CDR2 sequences are MDHEN and SYDVKM. The CDR3 is made up of 12 amino acids. V was cut by 9 bases and J by 0 bases, with 9 bases left in between. In DNA, the CDR3 is TGTGCCAGTCAAACCCTCTCCTACGAGCAGTACTTC. Translation: CASQTLSYEQYF.

The chain uses TRBV2 and TRBJ2-2, with 8 positions matching TRBD2. V shed 4 bases and J 5 bases; nucleotides not matched to a gene: 6. This CDR3 is built from 15 residues. Germline CDR1 reads SNHLY; CDR2 reads FYNNEI. The CDR3 loop is CASSAATSDTGELFF. In DNA, the CDR3 is TGTGCCAGCAGTGCCGCGACTAGCGATACCGGGGAGCTGTTTTTT.

The rearrangement joins TRBV5-1 to TRBJ1-1; 8 bases line up with TRBD1. The trim removed 4 bases at V and 7 bases at J, leaving 9 bases unmatched. Germline assignment: CDR1 SGHRS and CDR2 YFSETQ. The CDR3 runs to 14 residues. The CDR3 region has the DNA TGCGCCAGCAGCCCGGGGGCTGGGACAGGTGAAGCTTTCTTT. Encoded protein: CASSPGAGTGEAFF.

The genes are TRBV27 and TRBJ2-1; TRBD2 aligns across 7 bases. V lost 4 bases, J lost 3 bases, and 6 bases stayed unmatched. Germline V lookup: CDR1 MNHEY, CDR2 SMNVEV (reference sequence). The length of the CDR3 is 15 residues. CDR3 region: CASSWGGPHYNEQFF. In DNA, the CDR3 is TGTGCCAGCAGTTGGGGAGGGCCCCACTACAATGAGCAGTTCTTC.

The chain's CDR3 is CAWSVYGRGEPQHF. The CDR3 nucleotides read TGTGCCTGGAGTGTATATGGCAGGGGAGAGCCCCAGCATTTT. The J gene is TRBJ1-5, the V gene TRBV30; weak D call: TRBD1 (6 bases). Trimming removed 0 bases from V and 8 bases from J, with 14 bases in between. Looked up from germline, CDR1 is GTSNPN and CDR2 is SVGIG (reference sequence). The CDR3 loop spans 14 amino acids.

The chain combines TRBV11-2 with TRBJ2-1, with a possible D match to TRBD1 (5 bases). Germline V CDR1 and CDR2: SGHAT, FQNNGV. Trimming pared 4 bases from V and 4 bases from J, leaving 20 bases between. CDR3 length: 17 amino acids. This CDR3 reads CASSSALKGPIYNEQFF. The CDR3 DNA is TGTGCCAGCAGCTCCGCCCTTAAGGGGCCTATATACAATGAGCAGTTCTTC.

This chain uses TRBV11-3 with TRBJ2-3, with 9 bases that match TRBD2. Per germline, CDR1 SGHNT and CDR2 YENEEA. V dropped 1 base and J dropped 1; count of bases not matched to a gene: 6. CDR3 length: 17 residues. CDR3: CASSLGPASGGTDTQYF. The CDR3 nucleotides read TGTGCCAGCAGCTTAGGACCGGCTAGCGGGGGCACAGATACGCAGTATTTT.

The chain couples TRBV9 to TRBJ2-5, with D perhaps given as TRBD1 or TRBD2 (5 bases each). The end of the DNA is better explained by TRBJ2-7, so the J call may be wrong. The CDR3 is 14 amino acids. Germline lookup yields CDR1 SGDLS and CDR2 YYNGEE. The CDR3, as DNA: TGTGCCAGCAGCCCTAGAGGGGCTACCTACGAGCAGTACTTC. Amino acid sequence: CASSPRGATYEQYF.

The rearrangement joins TRBV7-9 to TRBJ2-1; D remains ambiguous. The germline V gene encodes CDR1 SEHNR and CDR2 FQNEAQ (reference sequence). The CDR3 is 13 amino acids. V was clipped by 2 bases and J by 5 bases, with 7 bases between them. The CDR3, as DNA: TGTGCCAGCAGCTTATACAGCGACAATGAGCAGTTCTTC. Its protein product is CASSLYSDNEQFF.

About this clone itself: The same CDR3 is also encoded by other DNA sequences in this sample. CDR3 nucleotides: TGCGCCAGCAGACCCGACAGGGGGCGTGAAAAACTGTTTTTT. Translated: CASRPDRGREKLFF. V gene TRBV5-1 combines with J gene TRBJ1-4, with TRBD1 matching 10 bases. The CDR3 is 14 residues long. J lost 7 bases, V lost 5 bases, and 5 bases had no gene match. Per germline, CDR1 SGHRS and CDR2 YFSETQ.

The chain combines TRBV7-8 with TRBJ2-1; the match to TRBD2 covers 9 bases. This CDR3 has 15 amino acids. J was trimmed by 3 bases and V by 4 bases; bases with no gene match: 4. The germline CDR1 and CDR2 sequences are SGHVS and FQNEAQ. The CDR3 DNA reads TGTGCCAGCAGCTCCCTAGCGGGGAACTACAATGAGCAGTTCTTC. This encodes CASSSLAGNYNEQFF.

The chain carries TRBV28 and TRBJ2-7; 8 positions agree with TRBD1. Germline assignment: CDR1 MDHEN and CDR2 SYDVKM. Trimming removed 2 bases from V and 6 bases from J; junction bases left unmatched: 6. The CDR3 is 14 amino acids. The CDR3 is CASSLGGQGFEQYF. In DNA, the CDR3 is TGTGCCAGCAGTTTAGGAGGACAGGGTTTCGAGCAGTACTTC.

V gene TRBV5-4 combines with J gene TRBJ2-7; no firm D call. V was trimmed by 0 bases and J by 13 bases, leaving 17 bases between them. The CDR3 is made up of 13 amino acids. The germline V gene encodes CDR1 SGHNT and CDR2 YYREEE (reference sequence). CDR3 residues: CASSLDYDPPQYF. CDR3 sequence (DNA): TGTGCCAGCAGCTTGGACTATGATCCTCCGCAATACTTC.

This clone was seen a few times. The junction shows a germline mismatch at one end, possibly a read error. The chain uses TRBV28 and TRBJ2-3; D not certain. Germline loops: CDR1 MDHEN, CDR2 SYDVKM. The CDR3 is 12 amino acids. The CDR3 DNA is TGTGCCAGCAGTTTATTTGGTTCGGGCCCTGACTTT. It translates to CASSLFGSGPDF.

V and J are TRBV28 and TRBJ1-5, with D possibly TRBD1 on 6 matching bases. Looked up from germline, CDR1 is MDHEN and CDR2 is SYDVKM. Trimming cost V 5 bases and J 13 bases, with 18 bases left between them. The CDR3 spans 13 residues. The CDR3 sequence: CASSITSRGGQHF. DNA for the CDR3: TGTGCCAGCAGTATCACGTCCAGGGGTGGGCAGCATTTT.

This chain links TRBV7-9 with TRBJ2-7; no reliable D call. Germline CDR1 SEHNR, CDR2 FQNEAQ (reference sequence). The CDR3 consists of 14 residues. V was clipped by 1 base and J by 5 bases, with 12 bases between them. CDR3 nucleotide sequence: TGTGCCAGCAGCTTAGGGCCAAGCCGTCACGAGCAGTACTTC. Translated: CASSLGPSRHEQYF.

The chain couples TRBV11-3 to TRBJ2-3; D ambiguous. The CDR3 contains 13 residues. Germline-derived CDR1 and CDR2 are SGHNT and YENEEA. Deletions cut 4 bases from V and 4 bases from J, with 9 bases between. CDR3 coding DNA: TGTGCCAGCAGCTCAACCGAATCAGATACGCAGTATTTT. Its protein product is CASSSTESDTQYF.

The chain employs TRBV5-4 and TRBJ2-7; D is unclear. Per the germline V gene, CDR1 is SGHNT and CDR2 is YYREEE (reference sequence). The CDR3 spans 12 residues. Deletions cut 0 bases from V and 5 bases from J, with 6 bases between. DNA of the CDR3: TGTGCCAGCAGCTTGGACGGCGACGAGCAGTACTTC. Translated: CASSLDGDEQYF. The complete variable domain, with remaining parts taken from reference TRBV5-4 and TRBJ2-7, reads ETGVTQSPTHLIKTRGQQVTLRCSSQSGHNTVSWYQQALGQGPQFIFQYYREEENGRGNFPPRFSGLQFPNYSSELNVNALELDDSALYLCASSLDGDEQYFGPGTRLTVT.

The chain has TRBV5-1 and TRBJ2-7; either TRBD1 or TRBD2 may fit D (5 bases each). Germline values: CDR1 SGHRS, CDR2 YFSETQ. The CDR3 has 14 residues. Trimming pared 4 bases from V and 2 bases from J, leaving 13 bases between. The CDR3 region is CASSPGTGTYEQYF. CDR3 sequence (DNA): TGCGCCAGCAGCCCAGGGACGGGGACCTACGAGCAGTACTTC.

The V call is TRBV7-9, the J call TRBJ1-4; D gene ambiguous. The CDR3 spans 14 residues. V lost 3 bases, J lost 2 bases, and 7 bases lay in between. Per the germline V gene, CDR1 is SEHNR and CDR2 is FQNEAQ (reference sequence). The CDR3 spells CASSFMNTNEKLFF. CDR3 DNA: TGTGCCAGCAGCTTCATGAATACTAATGAAAAACTGTTTTTT. The full variable domain, completed using reference TRBV7-9 and TRBJ1-4, is DTGVSQNPRHKITKRGQNVTFRCDPISEHNRLYWYRQTLGQGPEFLTYFQNEAQLEKSRLLSDRFSAERPKGSFSTLEIQRTEQGDSAMYLCASSFMNTNEKLFFGSGTQLSVL.

The V and J genes are TRBV6-1 and TRBJ1-5; TRBD1 aligns across 10 bases. The CDR3 length is 13 residues. V dropped 8 bases and J dropped 6; count of bases not matched to a gene: 4. Germline CDR1 is MNHNS and CDR2 is SASEGT. The DNA of the CDR3 is TGTGCCAGCGCGACAGGGGGCTTTCAGCCCCAGCATTTT. It is translated as CASATGGFQPQHF.